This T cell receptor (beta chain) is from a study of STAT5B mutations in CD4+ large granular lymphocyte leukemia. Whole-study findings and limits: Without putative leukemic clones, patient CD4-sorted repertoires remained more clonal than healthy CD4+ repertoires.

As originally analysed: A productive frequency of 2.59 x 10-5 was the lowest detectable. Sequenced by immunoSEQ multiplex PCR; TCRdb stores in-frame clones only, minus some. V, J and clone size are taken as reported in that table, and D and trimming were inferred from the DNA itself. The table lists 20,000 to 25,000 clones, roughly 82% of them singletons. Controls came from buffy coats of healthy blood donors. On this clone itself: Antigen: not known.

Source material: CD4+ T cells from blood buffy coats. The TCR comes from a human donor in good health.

The CDR3 coding sequence is TGTGCCAGCAGTTGGGGACAGCCGAGGGATACGCAGTATTTT. It yields the protein CASSWGQPRDTQYF. The genes are TRBV28 and TRBJ2-3; 7 bases are shared with TRBD1. Germline trimming cut 4 bases from V and 6 bases from J; bases unmatched to any gene: 7. The CDR3 runs to 14 residues. The germline V gene encodes CDR1 MDHEN and CDR2 SYDVKM.